These T cell receptor beta chains were read from a single sample in a study of a mutant IDH1 vaccine in newly diagnosed glioma. The method was immunoSEQ multiplex PCR; TCRdb's version includes in-frame clones alone and lacks a portion of them. Of approximately 70,000 clones detected, roughly 78% appear once; the ten largest clones hold 8.2%. The material sequenced was PBMCs, taken from a glioma patient treated with radiotherapy, temozolomide or both. The receptors shown here come from a man in his fifties or sixties with glioma. Both conserved end residues are part of each CDR3. D genes are given only for firm matches. A clone size is listed for some rows: how often the clone was seen (once, few, many), or a class if it is expanded.

V gene: TRBV19
J gene: TRBJ2-5
clone size: NA
D gene: NA
CDR3 protein: CASRRGFRETQYF
CDR3 DNA: TGTGCCAGTAGACGGGGGTTCCGTGAGACCCAGTACTTC

V gene: TRBV5-1
J gene: TRBJ1-4
clone size: few
D gene: NA
CDR3 protein: CASSDPREANEKLFF
CDR3 DNA: TGCGCCAGCAGCGACCCCAGGGAGGCTAATGAAAAACTGTTTTTT

V gene: TRBV4-1
J gene: TRBJ1-1
clone size: few
D gene: TRBD1
CDR3 protein: CASRTGVLNTEAFF
CDR3 DNA: TGCGCCAGCAGGACAGGGGTCCTGAACACTGAAGCTTTCTTT

V gene: TRBV9
J gene: TRBJ2-2
clone size: NA
D gene: TRBD1
CDR3 protein: CASSEGTGVRVTGELFF
CDR3 DNA: TGTGCCAGCAGCGAGGGGACAGGGGTCCGAGTCACCGGGGAGCTGTTTTTT

V gene: TRBV30
J gene: TRBJ1-5
clone size: NA
D gene: NA
CDR3 protein: CAWGGANSNQPQHF
CDR3 DNA: TGTGCCTGGGGGGGGGCTAATAGCAATCAGCCCCAGCATTTT

V gene: TRBV5-6
J gene: TRBJ1-6
clone size: once
D gene: TRBD1
CDR3 protein: CASALQGSNSPLHF
CDR3 DNA: TGTGCCAGCGCTTTACAGGGGAGCAATTCACCCCTCCACTTT

V gene: TRBV5-1
J gene: TRBJ2-1
clone size: NA
D gene: NA
CDR3 protein: CASSFPTGGEQFF
CDR3 DNA: TGCGCCAGCAGCTTCCCGACCGGGGGTGAGCAGTTCTTC

V gene: TRBV7-9
J gene: TRBJ1-2
clone size: NA
D gene: TRBD1
CDR3 protein: CASSLMGQGADGYTF
CDR3 DNA: TGTGCCAGCAGCTTAATGGGACAGGGTGCTGATGGCTACACCTTC

V gene: TRBV9
J gene: TRBJ2-1
clone size: NA
D gene: NA
CDR3 protein: CASSVEDSWEQFF
CDR3 DNA: TGTGCCAGCAGCGTAGAAGATAGTTGGGAGCAGTTCTTC

V gene: TRBV2
J gene: TRBJ1-1
clone size: few
D gene: NA
CDR3 protein: CATYREMNTEAFF
CDR3 DNA: TGTGCCACATACAGGGAGATGAACACTGAAGCTTTCTTT

V gene: TRBV7-2
J gene: TRBJ2-5
clone size: NA
D gene: TRBD1
CDR3 protein: CASRRQGVETQYF
CDR3 DNA: TGTGCCAGCAGGAGACAGGGGGTGGAGACCCAGTACTTC

V gene: TRBV29-1
J gene: TRBJ2-1
clone size: NA
D gene: TRBD1
CDR3 protein: CSVETYRGPYNEQFF
CDR3 DNA: TGCAGCGTTGAAACGTACAGGGGGCCCTACAATGAGCAGTTCTTC

V gene: TRBV19
J gene: TRBJ2-5
clone size: NA
D gene: NA
CDR3 protein: CASSSSLVVKETQYF
CDR3 DNA: TGTGCCAGTAGTTCTTCCTTGGTGGTGAAGGAGACCCAGTACTTC

V gene: TRBV7-9
J gene: TRBJ2-6
clone size: NA
D gene: TRBD2
CDR3 protein: CASSPNLGGGNSGANVLTF
CDR3 DNA: TGTGCCAGCAGCCCCAATCTGGGCGGGGGTAACTCCGGGGCCAACGTCCTGACTTTC

V gene: TRBV15
J gene: TRBJ1-5
clone size: medium-sized
D gene: NA
CDR3 protein: CATKMTGSNQPQHF
CDR3 DNA: TGTGCCACCAAGATGACAGGCTCTAATCAGCCCCAGCATTTT

V gene: TRBV29-1
J gene: TRBJ1-1
clone size: few
D gene: NA
CDR3 protein: CSASASSANTEAFF
CDR3 DNA: TGCAGCGCCTCGGCCTCCTCTGCGAACACTGAAGCTTTCTTT

V gene: TRBV7-8
J gene: TRBJ1-1
clone size: NA
D gene: NA
CDR3 protein: CASSFALYTEAFF
CDR3 DNA: TGTGCCAGCAGCTTCGCACTTTACACTGAAGCTTTCTTT

V gene: TRBV19
J gene: TRBJ2-3
clone size: NA
D gene: NA
CDR3 protein: CASSIDPGRSADTQYF
CDR3 DNA: TGTGCCAGTAGTATAGATCCGGGGCGGAGCGCAGATACGCAGTATTTT

V gene: TRBV12-1
J gene: TRBJ2-7
clone size: few
D gene: NA
CDR3 protein: CASSFDRGSYEQYF
CDR3 DNA: TGTGCCAGCAGCTTTGACCGAGGCTCCTACGAGCAGTACTTC

V gene: TRBV2
J gene: TRBJ1-1
clone size: NA
D gene: NA
CDR3 protein: CASAPRRGQGTEAFF
CDR3 DNA: TGTGCCAGCGCCCCGCGGAGAGGGCAGGGCACTGAAGCTTTCTTT

V gene: TRBV4-2
J gene: TRBJ2-5
clone size: NA
D gene: NA
CDR3 protein: CASSQERDRLGETQYF
CDR3 DNA: TGTGCCAGCAGCCAAGAAAGGGACCGCCTCGGTGAGACCCAGTACTTC

V gene: TRBV27
J gene: TRBJ2-1
clone size: NA
D gene: TRBD1
CDR3 protein: CASSRSGTGTSNEQFF
CDR3 DNA: TGTGCCAGCAGTCGGTCCGGGACAGGGACTTCCAATGAGCAGTTCTTC

V gene: TRBV7-2
J gene: TRBJ1-3
clone size: NA
D gene: NA
CDR3 protein: CATTQFNTIYF
CDR3 DNA: TGTGCCACCACGCAGTTCAACACCATATATTTT

V gene: TRBV19
J gene: TRBJ1-1
clone size: NA
D gene: TRBD1
CDR3 protein: CASSIVLTGESFF
CDR3 DNA: TGTGCCAGTAGTATAGTCCTCACAGGGGAGTCTTTCTTT

V gene: TRBV29-1
J gene: TRBJ2-1
clone size: NA
D gene: NA
CDR3 protein: CSVVRGWNEQFF
CDR3 DNA: TGCAGCGTTGTAAGGGGCTGGAATGAGCAGTTCTTC

V gene: TRBV29-1
J gene: TRBJ2-3
clone size: NA
D gene: NA
CDR3 protein: CSTDREGDTQYF
CDR3 DNA: TGCAGCACGGACAGGGAGGGCGATACGCAGTATTTT

V gene: TRBV7-9
J gene: TRBJ2-5
clone size: NA
D gene: NA
CDR3 protein: CASSTRAQFQETQYF
CDR3 DNA: TGTGCCAGCAGCACCCGAGCACAGTTTCAAGAGACCCAGTACTTC

V gene: TRBV18
J gene: TRBJ2-1
clone size: NA
D gene: NA
CDR3 protein: CASSPPENYNEQFF
CDR3 DNA: TGTGCCAGCTCACCCCCCGAAAACTACAATGAGCAGTTCTTC

V gene: TRBV19
J gene: TRBJ2-7
clone size: once
D gene: NA
CDR3 protein: CASSIGSIGREQYF
CDR3 DNA: TGTGCCAGTAGTATAGGTTCGATCGGACGCGAGCAGTACTTC

V gene: TRBV4-2
J gene: TRBJ2-3
clone size: NA
D gene: NA
CDR3 protein: CASSQGLPDTQYF
CDR3 DNA: TGTGCCAGCAGCCAGGGTTTGCCGGATACGCAGTATTTT

V gene: TRBV9
J gene: TRBJ2-2
clone size: NA
D gene: NA
CDR3 protein: CASSVGGRGSGELFF
CDR3 DNA: TGTGCCAGCAGCGTAGGAGGCAGGGGAAGCGGGGAGCTGTTTTTT

V gene: TRBV2
J gene: TRBJ2-2
clone size: NA
D gene: NA
CDR3 protein: CASSGGRRGGELFF
CDR3 DNA: TGTGCCAGCAGTGGCGGTCGTAGAGGCGGGGAGCTGTTTTTT

V gene: TRBV30
J gene: TRBJ1-2
clone size: NA
D gene: NA
CDR3 protein: CAWNTGTTNYGYTF
CDR3 DNA: TGTGCCTGGAATACGGGGACAACTAACTATGGCTACACCTTC

V gene: TRBV9
J gene: TRBJ2-2
clone size: NA
D gene: TRBD2
CDR3 protein: CASSSKGGGASPGELFF
CDR3 DNA: TGTGCCAGCAGCTCCAAGGGCGGGGGGGCCTCTCCCGGGGAGCTGTTTTTT

V gene: TRBV25-1
J gene: TRBJ2-5
clone size: NA
D gene: NA
CDR3 protein: CASNLFSREVGETQYF
CDR3 DNA: TGTGCCAGCAATCTCTTTTCCAGGGAGGTCGGAGAGACCCAGTACTTC

V gene: TRBV10-3
J gene: TRBJ2-3
clone size: once
D gene: TRBD1
CDR3 protein: CAISDGTASTDTQYF
CDR3 DNA: TGTGCCATCAGTGATGGGACAGCTAGCACAGATACGCAGTATTTT

V gene: TRBV7-2
J gene: TRBJ1-5
clone size: NA
D gene: TRBD1
CDR3 protein: CASSQGAAVNQPQHF
CDR3 DNA: TGTGCCAGCAGCCAGGGGGCAGCAGTTAATCAGCCCCAGCATTTT

V gene: TRBV25-1
J gene: TRBJ2-2
clone size: NA
D gene: TRBD1
CDR3 protein: CASSGYRGRPGELFF
CDR3 DNA: TGTGCCAGCAGTGGATACAGGGGGCGCCCCGGGGAGCTGTTTTTT

V gene: TRBV30
J gene: TRBJ1-5
clone size: NA
D gene: NA
CDR3 protein: CAWSPAGGDQPQHF
CDR3 DNA: TGTGCCTGGAGTCCCGCCGGGGGCGATCAGCCCCAGCATTTT

V gene: TRBV19
J gene: TRBJ1-5
clone size: NA
D gene: NA
CDR3 protein: CATEYSSNQPQHF
CDR3 DNA: TGTGCCACAGAGTATAGCAGCAATCAGCCCCAGCATTTT

V gene: TRBV5-4
J gene: TRBJ2-5
clone size: NA
D gene: NA
CDR3 protein: CASSPGGSEETQYF
CDR3 DNA: TGTGCCAGCAGCCCCGGCGGGTCTGAAGAGACCCAGTACTTC

V gene: TRBV7-9
J gene: TRBJ1-5
clone size: NA
D gene: NA
CDR3 protein: CASSLMQDNQPQHF
CDR3 DNA: TGTGCCAGCAGCTTAATGCAGGACAATCAGCCCCAGCATTTT

V gene: TRBV2
J gene: TRBJ2-7
clone size: once
D gene: TRBD2
CDR3 protein: CASSERVAGGVYEQYF
CDR3 DNA: TGTGCCAGCAGTGAACGGGTAGCGGGGGGCGTTTACGAGCAGTACTTC

V gene: TRBV10-3
J gene: TRBJ1-6
clone size: NA
D gene: NA
CDR3 protein: CAISEFDTTGRPLHF
CDR3 DNA: TGTGCCATCAGTGAGTTCGACACCACCGGGAGGCCCCTCCACTTT

V gene: TRBV2
J gene: TRBJ1-5
clone size: NA
D gene: NA
CDR3 protein: CASSESGGDQPQHF
CDR3 DNA: TGTGCCAGCAGTGAGTCGGGCGGGGATCAGCCCCAGCATTTT